The rows below give T cell receptor beta chains drawn from one sample of a study of cytomegalovirus exposure and HLA in healthy donors. TCRdb's copy holds only in-frame clones and misses some; the assay was immunoSEQ multiplex PCR. The sample has under 200,000 clones, 65% to 80% seen once; the top ten hold over 3%. Sequencing was performed on PBMCs. These receptors were taken from a woman aged 45-65 years in good health and CMV-seropositive. CDR3s include the opening cysteine and the closing phenylalanine or tryptophan. Fields, in order: clone size, J gene, D gene, V gene, CDR3 length, CDR3 protein, CDR3 DNA. The D gene is left open where the match is weak. A row's size may be missing; if present it is once, few, many or a size class.

abundance: once; j_gene: TRBJ1-3; d_gene: -; v_gene: TRBV9; len: 13; CDR3aa: CASSVQGSDTIYF; CDR3nt: TGTGCCAGCAGCGTGCAGGGGTCGGACACCATATATTTT
abundance: -; j_gene: TRBJ2-3; d_gene: -; v_gene: TRBV28; len: 17; CDR3aa: CASSPFGQPGRRDTQYF; CDR3nt: TGTGCCAGCAGTCCCTTTGGGCAGCCTGGGAGGCGGGATACGCAGTATTTT
abundance: -; j_gene: TRBJ1-2; d_gene: -; v_gene: TRBV9; len: 13; CDR3aa: CASSPRQSYGYTF; CDR3nt: TGTGCCAGCAGCCCGCGACAGAGCTATGGCTACACCTTC
abundance: -; j_gene: TRBJ1-4; d_gene: -; v_gene: TRBV19; len: 13; CDR3aa: CASSQGLGEKLFF; CDR3nt: TGTGCCAGTAGTCAGGGGCTGGGAGAAAAACTGTTTTTT
abundance: -; j_gene: TRBJ2-1; d_gene: TRBD2; v_gene: TRBV5-6; len: 15; CDR3aa: CASSFSGGDYNEQFF; CDR3nt: TGTGCCAGCAGCTTTAGCGGGGGGGACTACAATGAGCAGTTCTTC
abundance: -; j_gene: TRBJ2-7; d_gene: TRBD2; v_gene: TRBV10-3; len: 15; CDR3aa: CAISTGAGGVFEQYF; CDR3nt: TGTGCCATCAGCACAGGAGCGGGAGGGGTTTTCGAGCAGTACTTC
abundance: -; j_gene: TRBJ1-2; d_gene: TRBD1; v_gene: TRBV5-4; len: 15; CDR3aa: CASSPGQGVGYGYTF; CDR3nt: TGTGCCAGCAGCCCTGGACAGGGGGTCGGCTATGGCTACACCTTC
abundance: once; j_gene: TRBJ1-1; d_gene: -; v_gene: TRBV9; len: 14; CDR3aa: CASSVTGGNTEAFF; CDR3nt: TGTGCCAGCAGCGTAACGGGGGGGAACACTGAAGCTTTCTTT
abundance: -; j_gene: TRBJ2-5; d_gene: TRBD2; v_gene: TRBV30; len: 19; CDR3aa: CAWSPDRGETGGRQETQYF; CDR3nt: TGTGCCTGGAGCCCCGACCGAGGAGAAACGGGGGGACGACAAGAGACCCAGTACTTC
abundance: -; j_gene: TRBJ1-2; d_gene: -; v_gene: TRBV25-1; len: 12; CDR3aa: CASHRDGDGYTF; CDR3nt: TGTGCCAGCCACAGGGATGGTGATGGCTACACCTTC
abundance: -; j_gene: TRBJ1-1; d_gene: -; v_gene: TRBV13; len: 11; CDR3aa: CASSRDREAFF; CDR3nt: TGTGCCAGCAGCCGTGACAGGGAAGCTTTCTTT
abundance: -; j_gene: TRBJ1-2; d_gene: TRBD1; v_gene: TRBV7-8; len: 15; CDR3aa: CASSSETGRIRGYTF; CDR3nt: TGTGCCAGCAGCTCGGAGACAGGGCGTATACGTGGCTACACCTTC
abundance: -; j_gene: TRBJ2-7; d_gene: TRBD1; v_gene: TRBV7-8; len: 18; CDR3aa: CASSLFGVGRTGRYEQYF; CDR3nt: TGTGCCAGCAGCCTTTTTGGGGTAGGCCGGACAGGGCGCTACGAGCAGTACTTC
abundance: -; j_gene: TRBJ1-5; d_gene: -; v_gene: TRBV7-2; len: 15; CDR3aa: CASSYYADSNQPQHF; CDR3nt: TGTGCCAGCAGCTACTACGCCGATAGCAATCAGCCCCAGCATTTT
abundance: -; j_gene: TRBJ2-7; d_gene: -; v_gene: TRBV21-1; len: 16; CDR3aa: CASSRQSDSSTYEQYF; CDR3nt: TGTGCCAGCAGCCGACAGTCGGACAGTTCGACCTACGAGCAGTACTTC
abundance: -; j_gene: TRBJ2-1; d_gene: TRBD2; v_gene: TRBV18; len: 17; CDR3aa: CASSPEVGLAGVGEQFF; CDR3nt: TGTGCCAGCTCACCGGAGGTAGGACTAGCGGGAGTCGGAGAGCAGTTCTTC
abundance: -; j_gene: TRBJ1-2; d_gene: TRBD1; v_gene: TRBV28; len: 17; CDR3aa: CATTRTGIHLWNYGYTF; CDR3nt: TGTGCCACCACCCGGACAGGGATACATCTCTGGAACTATGGCTACACCTTC
abundance: -; j_gene: TRBJ2-2; d_gene: -; v_gene: TRBV7-8; len: 14; CDR3aa: CASSLVLNTGELFF; CDR3nt: TGTGCCAGCAGCTTAGTTCTAAACACCGGGGAGCTGTTTTTT
abundance: -; j_gene: TRBJ2-1; d_gene: -; v_gene: TRBV6-6; len: 14; CDR3aa: CASSSYGHNNEQFF; CDR3nt: TGTGCCAGCAGTAGCTACGGACACAACAATGAGCAGTTCTTC
abundance: -; j_gene: TRBJ1-5; d_gene: TRBD1; v_gene: TRBV6-5; len: 15; CDR3aa: CASSYSGTGAQPQHF; CDR3nt: TGTGCCAGCAGTTACTCGGGGACAGGGGCTCAGCCCCAGCATTTT
abundance: once; j_gene: TRBJ2-7; d_gene: -; v_gene: TRBV30; len: 12; CDR3aa: CAWSDGVGEQYF; CDR3nt: TGTGCCTGGAGTGACGGGGTGGGGGAGCAGTACTTC
abundance: -; j_gene: TRBJ1-2; d_gene: -; v_gene: TRBV13; len: 16; CDR3aa: CASSRHVPGVSYGYTF; CDR3nt: TGTGCCAGCAGCCGTCATGTGCCGGGGGTCTCATATGGCTACACCTTC
abundance: -; j_gene: TRBJ2-1; d_gene: -; v_gene: TRBV5-5; len: 14; CDR3aa: CASSLGGLYNEQFF; CDR3nt: TGTGCCAGCAGCTTGGGCGGACTCTACAATGAGCAGTTCTTC
abundance: -; j_gene: TRBJ2-2; d_gene: -; v_gene: TRBV9; len: 14; CDR3aa: CASSVDTNTGELFF; CDR3nt: TGTGCCAGCAGCGTAGATACGAACACCGGGGAGCTGTTCTTT
abundance: once; j_gene: TRBJ2-3; d_gene: TRBD2; v_gene: TRBV4-1; len: 17; CDR3aa: CASSQDGSGSGLDTQYF; CDR3nt: TGCGCCAGCAGCCAAGATGGTAGCGGGAGCGGATTAGATACGCAGTATTTT
abundance: few; j_gene: TRBJ2-3; d_gene: TRBD1; v_gene: TRBV5-1; len: 14; CDR3aa: CASSPGQGGDTQYF; CDR3nt: TGCGCCAGCAGCCCAGGACAGGGGGGAGATACGCAGTATTTT
abundance: -; j_gene: TRBJ2-3; d_gene: TRBD1; v_gene: TRBV14; len: 17; CDR3aa: CASSQDRGQGYTDTQYF; CDR3nt: TGTGCCAGCAGCCAAGACCGGGGACAGGGATACACAGATACGCAGTATTTT
abundance: -; j_gene: TRBJ2-7; d_gene: -; v_gene: TRBV28; len: 11; CDR3aa: CASNRAYEQYF; CDR3nt: TGTGCCAGCAACAGGGCCTACGAGCAGTACTTC
abundance: -; j_gene: TRBJ1-4; d_gene: -; v_gene: TRBV6-5; len: 16; CDR3aa: CASSYSGRGTNEKLFF; CDR3nt: TGTGCCAGCAGTTACAGCGGCAGGGGCACTAATGAAAAACTGTTTTTT